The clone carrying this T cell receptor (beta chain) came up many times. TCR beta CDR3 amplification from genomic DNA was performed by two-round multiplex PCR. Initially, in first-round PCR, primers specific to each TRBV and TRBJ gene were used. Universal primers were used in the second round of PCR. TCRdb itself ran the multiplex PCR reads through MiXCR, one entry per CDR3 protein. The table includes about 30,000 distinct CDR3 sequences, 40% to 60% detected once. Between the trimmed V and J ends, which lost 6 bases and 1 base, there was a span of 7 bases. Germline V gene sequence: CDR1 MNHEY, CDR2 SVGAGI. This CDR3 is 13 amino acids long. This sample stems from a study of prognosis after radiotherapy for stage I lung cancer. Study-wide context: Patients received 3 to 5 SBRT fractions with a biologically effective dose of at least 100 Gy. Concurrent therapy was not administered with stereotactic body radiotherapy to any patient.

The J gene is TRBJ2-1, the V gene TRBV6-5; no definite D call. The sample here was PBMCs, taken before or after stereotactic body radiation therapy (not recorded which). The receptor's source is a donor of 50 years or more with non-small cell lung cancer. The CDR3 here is CASRADSYNEQFF. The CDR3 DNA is TGTGCCAGCAGGGCGGATTCCTACAATGAGCAGTTCTTC.